A selection of T cell receptor beta chains follows, all from one sample in a study of blood T cell repertoires in COVID-19. The protocol was immunoSEQ multiplex PCR, while the TCRdb copy is restricted to in-frame clones and leaves out a portion. In the table there are 180,000 or so clones, around 81% of which are singletons. The sequencing input was peripheral blood. These receptors all come from a human donor with acute or convalescent COVID-19. The donor label of this sample is uncertain. The CDR3 runs from the conserved cysteine through the conserved F or W. A D gene is named only where the DNA matches it firmly. Not all rows give a size; the values are once, few, many and, for expanded clones, a class.

abundance,v_gene,j_gene,d_gene,CDR3aa,CDR3nt
.,TRBV11-3,TRBJ1-1,.,CASSFNRQGEAFF,TGTGCCAGCAGCTTTAATAGACAAGGCGAAGCTTTCTTT
.,TRBV7-9,TRBJ2-7,.,CASSLARVGVSSSYEQYF,TGTGCCAGCAGCTTAGCCAGGGTAGGCGTAAGCAGCTCCTACGAGCAGTACTTC
.,TRBV19,TRBJ1-6,TRBD1,CASSTRTGDTPLHF,TGTGCCAGTAGTACACGGACAGGGGACACACCCCTCCACTTT
.,TRBV5-4,TRBJ2-7,.,CASSLGGGSNEQYF,TGTGCCAGCAGCTTAGGGGGGGGGTCCAACGAGCAGTACTTC
few,TRBV9,TRBJ1-3,.,CASSGGRRQYSGNTIYF,TGTGCCAGCAGCGGAGGGCGGCGTCAGTACTCTGGAAACACCATATATTTT
.,TRBV18,TRBJ1-2,.,CASSPRRLAYGYTF,TGTGCCAGCTCACCGCGTAGGCTAGCCTATGGCTACACCTTC
.,TRBV2,TRBJ2-3,TRBD2,CASSDLAGSTDTQYF,TGTGCCAGCAGTGACCTAGCGGGGAGCACAGATACGCAGTATTTT
.,TRBV7-2,TRBJ2-3,.,CASSLDSSRSSTDTQYF,TGTGCCAGCAGCTTAGATAGCTCCCGTTCCTCCACAGATACGCAGTATTTT
.,TRBV7-9,TRBJ2-7,.,CASSPAGGNEQYF,TGTGCCAGCAGCCCCGCCGGAGGTAACGAGCAGTACTTC
.,TRBV6-4,TRBJ1-2,.,CASSYDGGGYTF,TGTGCCAGCAGCTACGACGGGGGTGGCTACACCTTC
.,TRBV11-3,TRBJ2-2,.,CASSPGPTSLGGELFF,TGTGCCAGCAGCCCAGGGCCAACTAGCCTGGGCGGGGAGCTGTTTTTT
few,TRBV9,TRBJ2-1,.,CASSVERGEQFF,TGTGCCAGCAGCGTAGAAAGGGGTGAGCAGTTCTTC
once,TRBV6-5,TRBJ1-1,.,CASSQLRGAEAFF,TGTGCCAGCAGTCAACTCAGAGGTGCTGAAGCTTTCTTT
.,TRBV7-2,TRBJ2-5,TRBD1,CASRGTGHSETQYF,TGTGCCAGCAGAGGGACAGGGCACTCCGAGACCCAGTACTTC
.,TRBV10-3,TRBJ2-7,TRBD2,CAISEPGLAAPYEQYF,TGTGCCATCAGTGAGCCGGGACTAGCGGCGCCCTACGAGCAGTACTTC
.,TRBV11-2,TRBJ1-6,.,CASSLDPPGGSYNSPLHF,TGTGCCAGCAGCTTGGACCCCCCGGGGGGCTCCTATAATTCACCCCTCCACTTT
.,TRBV12-3/TRBV12-4,TRBJ2-1,.,CASSWSGYEQFF,TGTGCCAGCAGCTGGTCGGGATATGAGCAGTTCTTC
few,TRBV5-1,TRBJ1-2,.,CASSLGLGLYGYTF,TGCGCCAGCAGCTTGGGTCTGGGACTCTATGGCTACACCTTC
.,TRBV5-4,TRBJ2-7,TRBD2,CASSLSGGANEQYF,TGTGCCAGCAGCCTTAGCGGGGGGGCAAACGAGCAGTACTTC
.,TRBV3-1/TRBV3-2,TRBJ2-7,TRBD2,CASSHQTSGATYEQYF,TGTGCCAGCAGCCACCAAACTAGCGGGGCTACCTACGAGCAGTACTTC
.,TRBV27,TRBJ2-7,TRBD1,CASRDRGLYEQYF,TGTGCCTCCCGGGACAGGGGTTTATACGAGCAGTACTTC
few,TRBV27,TRBJ1-2,TRBD1,CASSPSPGQPTGYTF,TGTGCCAGCAGTCCGTCCCCGGGACAGCCAACTGGCTACACCTTC
.,TRBV12-3/TRBV12-4,TRBJ1-2,.,CASSLRGNGYTF,TGTGCCAGCAGTTTAAGAGGGAATGGCTACACCTTC
.,TRBV5-1,TRBJ1-5,TRBD1,CASSTGTGDGQPQHF,TGCGCCAGCAGCACCGGGACAGGGGACGGTCAGCCCCAGCATTTT
.,TRBV28,TRBJ1-1,.,CASSLGWGETEAFF,TGTGCCAGCAGTTTGGGGTGGGGGGAAACTGAAGCTTTCTTT
.,TRBV6-5,TRBJ1-1,.,CASSREDEAFF,TGTGCCAGCAGTCGTGAGGATGAAGCTTTCTTT
.,TRBV16,TRBJ1-4,TRBD1,CASSQIQGSDEKLFF,TGTGCCAGCAGCCAGATACAGGGGTCTGATGAAAAACTGTTTTTT
.,TRBV5-4,TRBJ2-7,.,CASSWLEGHEQYF,TGTGCCAGCAGCTGGTTGGAGGGCCACGAGCAGTACTTC
.,TRBV11-2,TRBJ2-7,.,CASSRTPGYEQYF,TGTGCCAGCAGCCGCACCCCGGGTTACGAGCAGTACTTC
.,TRBV5-1,TRBJ1-1,TRBD1,CASSGQVNTEAFF,TGCGCCAGCAGCGGACAGGTTAACACTGAAGCTTTCTTT
.,TRBV28,TRBJ1-1,.,CASSLGQYLNTEAFF,TGTGCCAGCAGTTTAGGACAGTACTTGAACACTGAAGCTTTCTTT
.,TRBV19,TRBJ1-6,.,CASSSGGYRGNSPLHF,TGTGCCAGTAGTTCGGGGGGCTACCGGGGAAATTCACCCCTCCACTTT
.,TRBV6-5,TRBJ2-3,TRBD2,CASAPSGRWDTQYF,TGTGCCAGCGCCCCTAGCGGGAGATGGGATACGCAGTATTTT
.,TRBV7-3,TRBJ2-2,.,CASSLAGLGTGELFF,TGTGCCAGCAGCTTAGCAGGCCTCGGCACCGGGGAGCTGTTTTTT
.,TRBV7-2,TRBJ1-5,TRBD1,CASSWTGTQPQHF,TGTGCCAGCAGCTGGACAGGGACTCAGCCCCAGCATTTT
.,TRBV7-2,TRBJ2-1,.,CASSLVYQAYNEQFF,TGTGCCAGCAGCTTAGTTTATCAGGCTTACAATGAGCAGTTCTTC
.,TRBV5-1,TRBJ2-2,TRBD1,CASKRDRANTGELFF,TGCGCCAGTAAACGGGACAGGGCGAACACCGGGGAGCTGTTTTTT
.,TRBV5-1,TRBJ2-1,TRBD2,CASSQEAGGPHDEQFF,TGCGCCAGCAGCCAAGAAGCGGGGGGGCCTCACGATGAGCAGTTCTTC
.,TRBV9,TRBJ2-1,.,CASSVRGLSSYNEQFF,TGTGCCAGCAGCGTACGCGGACTGAGCTCCTACAATGAGCAGTTCTTC
.,TRBV6-4,TRBJ1-1,.,CASVEGRGDTEAFF,TGTGCCAGTGTCGAGGGGCGGGGGGACACTGAAGCTTTCTTT
.,TRBV30,TRBJ2-6,.,CAWRREGGANVLTF,TGTGCCTGGAGACGGGAAGGGGGAGCCAACGTCCTGACTTTC
once,TRBV11-2,TRBJ2-2,.,CASTPITLGAGELFF,TGTGCCAGCACTCCCATCACTTTAGGGGCCGGGGAGCTGTTTTTT
.,TRBV9,TRBJ1-1,.,CASSVGRNTEAFF,TGTGCCAGCAGCGTAGGGAGGAACACTGAAGCTTTCTTT
.,TRBV19,TRBJ1-2,TRBD1,CASSSWTGGPTDYYGYTF,TGTGCCAGTAGTTCTTGGACAGGGGGCCCTACGGACTATTATGGCTACACCTTC
.,TRBV5-1,TRBJ2-7,TRBD1,CASSSTPGQSSYEQYF,TGCGCCAGCAGCTCTACCCCGGGACAGAGCTCCTACGAGCAGTACTTC
once,TRBV2,TRBJ1-2,.,CASSEGQEAPGGYTF,TGTGCCAGCAGTGAAGGACAGGAGGCCCCCGGAGGCTACACCTTC
.,TRBV18,TRBJ1-2,TRBD1,CASLGRDRVGYTF,TGTGCCAGCCTAGGCCGGGACAGGGTTGGCTACACCTTC
.,TRBV19,TRBJ2-6,TRBD2,CASNVEAGGSGANVLTF,TGTGCCAGTAATGTGGAAGCGGGGGGTTCTGGGGCCAACGTCCTGACTTTC